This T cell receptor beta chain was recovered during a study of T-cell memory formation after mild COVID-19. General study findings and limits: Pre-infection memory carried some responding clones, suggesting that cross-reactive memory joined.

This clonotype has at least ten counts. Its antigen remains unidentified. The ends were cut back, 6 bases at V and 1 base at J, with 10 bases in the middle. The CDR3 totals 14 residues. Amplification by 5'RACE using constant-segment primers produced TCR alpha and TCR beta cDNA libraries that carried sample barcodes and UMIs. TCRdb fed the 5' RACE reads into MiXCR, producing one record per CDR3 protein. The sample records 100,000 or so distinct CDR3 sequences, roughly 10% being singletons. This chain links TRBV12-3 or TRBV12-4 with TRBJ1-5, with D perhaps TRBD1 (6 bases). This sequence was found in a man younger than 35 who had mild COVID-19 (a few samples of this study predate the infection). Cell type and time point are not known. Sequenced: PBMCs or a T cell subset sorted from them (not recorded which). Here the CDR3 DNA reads TGTGCCAGCAGCCTCGACAGGAGCAATCAGCCCCAGCATTTT. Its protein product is CASSLDRSNQPQHF.